This entry lists 16 T cell receptor beta chains sequenced from one sample in a study of cytomegalovirus exposure and HLA in healthy donors. The PCR employed 60 Vbeta primers together with 13 Jbeta primers. The assay was immunoSEQ multiplex PCR, and TCRdb's table has in-frame clones only and misses some. The sample consists of under 150,000 clones, roughly 79% of them appearing once. Sequencing was done on a sample of PBMCs. These receptors all come from a woman under 40 in good health and CMV-seronegative.

With respect to this clone: Its ends do not fully match the called genes, so a read error is possible. Other DNA sequences in the sample encode the same CDR3. The chain uses TRBV28 and TRBJ1-5, with no clear D. CDR3 length equals 13 residues. Per germline, CDR1 MDHEN and CDR2 SYDVKM. The CDR3 sequence is CASNPVSNQPQHF. For the CDR3, the DNA is TGTGCCAGCAATCCCGTTAGCAATCAGCCCCAGCACTTT.

The V gene is TRBV4-1, the J gene TRBJ2-2, with 8 bases fitting TRBD2. Germline V gives CDR1 MGHRA, CDR2 YSYEKL. The CDR3 is 15 amino acids. V lost 1 base to trimming and J lost 6 bases; unmatched junction nucleotides: 4. This CDR3 is CASSQAGGPPGELFF. For the CDR3, the DNA is TGCGCCAGCAGCCAAGCGGGGGGGCCTCCCGGGGAGCTGTTTTTT.

The V gene is TRBV7-2, the J gene TRBJ2-7, with D possibly TRBD2 on 6 matching bases. The germline gives CDR1 SGHTA, CDR2 FQGNSA. The ends were cut back, 8 bases at V and 0 bases at J, with 14 bases in the middle. This CDR3 has 14 residues. CDR3 sequence (DNA): TGTGCCAGCGCGGTGGGGGGTAGCTCCTACGAGCAGTACTTC. As protein: CASAVGGSSYEQYF.

The chain carries TRBV7-8 and TRBJ2-7; D is ambiguous. Germline values: CDR1 SGHVS, CDR2 FQNEAQ. The CDR3 contains 11 residues. The V end lost 2 bases, the J end lost 6 bases, and 5 bases lay between the germline ends. The CDR3 DNA reads as TGTGCCAGCAGCTTATCCATCGAGCAGTACTTC. Translating it yields CASSLSIEQYF.

This clone appeared a few times. This chain links TRBV19 with TRBJ1-4; a weak D match, TRBD1 (5 bases). V lost 3 bases, J lost 0 bases, and 11 bases lay in between. This CDR3 comprises 16 residues. CDR1 and CDR2 from the germline V gene are LNHDA and SQIVND (reference sequence). In DNA form, the CDR3 reads TGTGCCAGTAGTATTAAGACAGTCTCAACTAATGAAAAACTGTTTTTT. This sequence encodes CASSIKTVSTNEKLFF.

The V gene is TRBV7-9, the J gene TRBJ1-6; 7 bases are shared with TRBD1. Trimming at V came to 9 bases and at J to 7 bases, leaving 9 bases not matched to a gene. Germline CDR1 is SEHNR and CDR2 is FQNEAQ (reference sequence). The CDR3 is made up of 14 amino acids. The CDR3: CASQGVYGNSPLHF. The CDR3 nucleotides read TGTGCCAGTCAGGGGGTTTATGGAAATTCACCCCTCCACTTT. The entire variable domain, with the rest obtained from reference TRBV7-9 and TRBJ1-6, is as follows: DTGVSQNPRHKITKRGQNVTFRCDPISEHNRLYWYRQTLGQGPEFLTYFQNEAQLEKSRLLSDRFSAERPKGSFSTLEIQRTEQGDSAMYLCASQGVYGNSPLHFGNGTRLTVT.

DNA of the CDR3: TGTGCCAGTAGAGGGACAGGGATGAACACTGAAGCTTTCTTT. This sequence encodes CASRGTGMNTEAFF. This chain joins TRBV19 and TRBJ1-1; 9 positions match TRBD1. The CDR3 spans 14 residues. Germline V CDR1 and CDR2: LNHDA, SQIVND (reference sequence). V was clipped by 6 bases and J by 0 bases; unmatched bases: 2.

The CDR3 reads CASSAGTEPYYGYTF. The CDR3 nucleotides read TGTGCCAGCTCAGCCGGGACAGAGCCCTATTATGGCTACACCTTC. This chain uses TRBV18 with TRBJ1-2; 7 nucleotides line up with TRBD1. The CDR3 is made up of 15 amino acids. J lost 5 bases, V lost 5 bases, and 11 bases had no gene match. Germline CDR1 reads KGHSH; CDR2 reads LQKENI.

The CDR3 coding sequence is TGTGCCAGCAGCTTAAATAGCGTGAACACTGAAGCTTTCTTT. Amino acids: CASSLNSVNTEAFF. The gene calls are TRBV7-3 and TRBJ1-1; D unresolved. In germline, CDR1 is SGHTA, CDR2 FQGTGA. The CDR3 is made up of 14 amino acids. V gave up 1 base and J gave up 0 bases, with 6 bases separating them.

About this clone itself: Other DNA variants within this sample encode the same CDR3. The rearrangement joins TRBV7-9 to TRBJ2-5; 14 bases match TRBD2. The CDR3 has 15 residues. J gave up 5 bases and V 1 base, and 0 bases lay outside the gene matches. In germline, CDR1 is SEHNR, CDR2 FQNEAQ (reference sequence). The DNA of the CDR3 is TGTGCCAGCAGCTTAGGACTAGCGGGAGGGGAGACCCAGTACTTC. Its protein is CASSLGLAGGETQYF.

The gene calls are TRBV28 and TRBJ2-5; D possibly corresponds to TRBD1 (6 bases). Germline CDR1 and CDR2: MDHEN and SYDVKM. The CDR3 runs 13 residues. The germline V and J ends were trimmed by 7 bases and 4 bases, with 13 bases remaining between them. The DNA for the CDR3 is TGTGCCAGCAATAGGGGGTCGGGAGAGACCCAGTACTTC. Its protein is CASNRGSGETQYF.

J is TRBJ1-4 and V is TRBV5-1, with 7 bases lining up with TRBD1. The length of the CDR3 is 18 residues. V lost 0 bases and J lost 7; bases outside the gene matches: 15. Germline V gives CDR1 SGHRS, CDR2 YFSETQ. The CDR3 reads CASSLAPTSGAGGEKLFF. In DNA form, the CDR3 reads TGCGCCAGCAGCTTGGCCCCCACGTCCGGAGCAGGGGGTGAAAAACTGTTTTTT. Variable domain in full (rest from reference TRBV5-1 and TRBJ1-4): KAGVTQTPRYLIKTRGQQVTLSCSPISGHRSVSWYQQTPGQGLQFLFEYFSETQRNKGNFPGRFSGRQFSNSRSEMNVSTLELGDSALYLCASSLAPTSGAGGEKLFFGSGTQLSVL.

The sample holds one count of this clone. The V gene is TRBV4-2, the J gene TRBJ2-3; 7 bases are a match to TRBD2. The CDR3 has 16 amino acids. Losses at the gene ends were 1 base for V and 4 bases for J; bases not matched to a gene: 8. The germline CDR1 and CDR2 sequences are LGHNA and YNFKEQ. CDR3 loop: CASSQGVWRESDTQYF. For the CDR3, the DNA is TGTGCCAGCAGCCAAGGGGTTTGGCGGGAGTCAGATACGCAGTATTTT.

The V and J genes are TRBV27 and TRBJ2-2; D is undetermined. The ends were cut back, 4 bases at V and 4 bases at J, with 7 bases in the middle. Germline V CDR1 and CDR2: MNHEY, SMNVEV (reference sequence). This CDR3 region has 13 residues. The CDR3 DNA reads TGTGCCAGCAGTTACCCAGTCACCGGGGAGCTGTTTTTT. Protein product: CASSYPVTGELFF.

This sequence joins TRBV7-6 and TRBJ2-1; the match to TRBD2 covers 10 bases. Germline values: CDR1 SGHVS, CDR2 FNYEAQ. The CDR3 covers 16 residues. The V and J ends lost 0 bases and 4 bases, in that order; junction bases with no gene match: 3. For the CDR3, the DNA is TGTGCCAGCAGCTTAGCTAGCGGGAGGACTTACAATGAGCAGTTCTTC. Translation: CASSLASGRTYNEQFF.

This chain joins TRBV19 and TRBJ1-4; no clear D. This CDR3 spans 17 amino acids. The V and J ends lost 2 bases and 0 bases respectively, with 13 bases between them. Germline loops: CDR1 LNHDA, CDR2 SQIVND (reference sequence). CDR3 protein: CASSISGSRPTNEKLFF. The CDR3 region has the DNA TGTGCCAGTAGTATAAGCGGCAGCCGGCCAACTAATGAAAAACTGTTTTTT.